This TCR beta chain is drawn from a study of CD8 T cells in Susac syndrome. Random hexamers were used to reverse transcribe an amount of about 0.5 to 1 ug RNA. The authors amplified TCR beta CDR3 across 54 Vbeta and 13 Jbeta using immunoSEQ multiplex PCR. TCRdb fed the immunoSEQ multiplex PCR reads into MiXCR, producing one record per CDR3 protein. The data hold fewer than 150,000 distinct CDR3 sequences, with more than 75% observed a single time. CDR1 MNHEY and CDR2 SVGAGI come from the germline V gene. The CDR3 runs to 14 residues. Germline trimming cut 5 bases from V and 6 bases from J; bases unmatched to any gene: 3.

The sequence was collected from a human donor with multiple sclerosis. Sequenced: CD8+ T cells from PBMCs. The chain joins TRBV6-5 to TRBJ2-1; 11 positions match TRBD1. In DNA form, the CDR3 reads TGTGCCAGCAGTCCCGGGACAGGGGGCAATGAGCAGTTCTTC. Its protein product is CASSPGTGGNEQFF.